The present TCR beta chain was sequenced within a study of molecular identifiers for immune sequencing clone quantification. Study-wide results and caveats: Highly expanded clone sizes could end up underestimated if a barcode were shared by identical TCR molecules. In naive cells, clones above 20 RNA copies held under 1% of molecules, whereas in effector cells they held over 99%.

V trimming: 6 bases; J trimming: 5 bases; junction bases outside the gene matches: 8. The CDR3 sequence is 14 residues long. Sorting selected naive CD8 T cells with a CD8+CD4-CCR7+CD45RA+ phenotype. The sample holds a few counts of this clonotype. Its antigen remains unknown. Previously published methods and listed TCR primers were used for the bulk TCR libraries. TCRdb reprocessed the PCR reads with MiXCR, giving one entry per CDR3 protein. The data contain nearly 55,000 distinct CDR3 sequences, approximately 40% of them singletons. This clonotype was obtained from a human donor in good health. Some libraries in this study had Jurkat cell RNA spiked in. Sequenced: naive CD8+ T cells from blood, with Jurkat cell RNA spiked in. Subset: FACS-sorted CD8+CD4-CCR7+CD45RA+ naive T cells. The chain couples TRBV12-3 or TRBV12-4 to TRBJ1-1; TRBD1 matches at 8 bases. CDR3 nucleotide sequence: TGTGCCAGCAGAAACCAGGGGGCTCATACTGAAGCTTTCTTT. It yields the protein CASRNQGAHTEAFF.